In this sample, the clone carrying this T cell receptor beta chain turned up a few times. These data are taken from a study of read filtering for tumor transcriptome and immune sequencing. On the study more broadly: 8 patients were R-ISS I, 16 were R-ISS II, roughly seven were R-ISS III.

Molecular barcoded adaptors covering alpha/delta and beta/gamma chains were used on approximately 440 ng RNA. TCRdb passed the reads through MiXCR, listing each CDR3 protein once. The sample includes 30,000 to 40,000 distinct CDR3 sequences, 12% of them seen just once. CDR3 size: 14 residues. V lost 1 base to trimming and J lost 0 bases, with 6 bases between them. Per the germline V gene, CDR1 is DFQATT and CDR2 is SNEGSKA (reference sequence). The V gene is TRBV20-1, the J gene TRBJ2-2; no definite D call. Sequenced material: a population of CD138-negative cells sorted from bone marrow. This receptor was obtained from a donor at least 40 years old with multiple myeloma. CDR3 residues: CSARVATNTGELFF. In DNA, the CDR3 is TGCAGTGCTAGAGTGGCAACGAACACCGGGGAGCTGTTTTTT.